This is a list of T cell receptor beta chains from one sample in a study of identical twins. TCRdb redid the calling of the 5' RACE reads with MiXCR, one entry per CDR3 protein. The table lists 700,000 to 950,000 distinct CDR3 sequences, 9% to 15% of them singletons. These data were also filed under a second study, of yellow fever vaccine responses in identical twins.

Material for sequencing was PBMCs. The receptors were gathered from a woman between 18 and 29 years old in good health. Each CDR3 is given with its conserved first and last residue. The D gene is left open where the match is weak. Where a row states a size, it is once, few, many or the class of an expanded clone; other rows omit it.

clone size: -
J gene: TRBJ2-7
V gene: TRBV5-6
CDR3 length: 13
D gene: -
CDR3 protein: CAISPGRFYEQYF
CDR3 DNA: TGTGCCATCAGCCCGGGGCGGTTCTACGAGCAGTACTTC

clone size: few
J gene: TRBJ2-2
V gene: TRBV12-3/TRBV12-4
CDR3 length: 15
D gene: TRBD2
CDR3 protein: CASTLGGFNTGELFF
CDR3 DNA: TGTGCCAGCACCCTGGGAGGGTTTAACACCGGGGAGCTGTTTTTT

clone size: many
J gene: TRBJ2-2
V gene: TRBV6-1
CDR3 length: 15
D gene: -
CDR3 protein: CASTEQGSNTGELFF
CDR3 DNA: TGTGCCAGCACCGAACAGGGCTCGAACACCGGGGAGCTGTTTTTT

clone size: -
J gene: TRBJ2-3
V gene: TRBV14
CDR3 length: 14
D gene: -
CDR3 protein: CASSRYLVADTQYF
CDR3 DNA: TGTGCCAGCAGCCGCTACCTAGTTGCAGATACGCAGTATTTT

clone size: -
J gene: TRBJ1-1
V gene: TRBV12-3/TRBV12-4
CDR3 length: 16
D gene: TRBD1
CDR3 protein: CASTYPGTGPNTEAFF
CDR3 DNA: TGTGCCAGCACCTACCCCGGGACAGGGCCGAACACTGAAGCTTTCTTT

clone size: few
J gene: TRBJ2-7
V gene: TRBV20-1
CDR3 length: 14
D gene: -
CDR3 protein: CSATTGTENYEQYF
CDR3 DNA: TGCAGTGCTACCACCGGGACTGAGAACTACGAGCAGTACTTC

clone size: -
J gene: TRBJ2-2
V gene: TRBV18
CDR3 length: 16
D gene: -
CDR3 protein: CASSPSRMADTGELFF
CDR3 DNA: TGTGCCAGCTCACCATCCAGGATGGCGGACACCGGGGAGCTGTTTTTT

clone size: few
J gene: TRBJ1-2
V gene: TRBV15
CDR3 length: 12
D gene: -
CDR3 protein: CATSRDHGGYTF
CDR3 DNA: TGTGCCACCAGCAGAGATCATGGTGGCTACACCTTC

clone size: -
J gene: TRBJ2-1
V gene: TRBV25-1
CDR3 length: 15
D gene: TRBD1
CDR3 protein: CASSETGANYNEQFF
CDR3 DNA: TGTGCCAGCAGTGAAACAGGGGCAAACTACAATGAGCAGTTCTTC

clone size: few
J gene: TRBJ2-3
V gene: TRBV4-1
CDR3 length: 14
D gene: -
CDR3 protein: CASSQEGDSDTQYF
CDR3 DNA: TGCGCCAGCAGCCAAGAGGGGGATTCAGATACGCAGTATTTT

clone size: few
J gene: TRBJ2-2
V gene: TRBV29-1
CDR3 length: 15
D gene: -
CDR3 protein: CSVEDTTRVPGELFF
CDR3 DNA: TGCAGCGTTGAGGACACCACCAGGGTCCCCGGGGAGCTGTTTTTT

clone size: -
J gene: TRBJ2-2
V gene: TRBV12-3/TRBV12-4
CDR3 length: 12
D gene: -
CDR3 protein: CASRPAGGELFF
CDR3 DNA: TGTGCCAGCAGACCAGCGGGCGGGGAGCTGTTTTTT

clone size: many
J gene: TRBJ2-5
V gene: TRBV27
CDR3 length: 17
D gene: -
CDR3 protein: CASSLGFGRGRRETQYF
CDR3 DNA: TGTGCCAGCAGTTTAGGTTTCGGCAGGGGTAGGAGAGAGACCCAGTACTTC

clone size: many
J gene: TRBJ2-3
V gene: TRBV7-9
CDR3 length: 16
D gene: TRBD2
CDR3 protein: CASSLIPSGGTDTQYF
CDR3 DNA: TGTGCCAGCAGCTTAATCCCCAGCGGGGGCACAGATACGCAGTATTTT

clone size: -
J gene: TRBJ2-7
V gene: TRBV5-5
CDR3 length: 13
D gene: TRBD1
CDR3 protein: CASSLGDRGEQYF
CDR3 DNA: TGTGCCAGCAGCTTGGGAGACAGGGGCGAGCAGTACTTC

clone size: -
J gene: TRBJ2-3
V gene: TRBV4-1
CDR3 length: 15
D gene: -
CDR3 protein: CASSRSGLDTDTQYF
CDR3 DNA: TGCGCCAGCAGCCGTTCAGGTTTGGACACAGATACGCAGTATTTT

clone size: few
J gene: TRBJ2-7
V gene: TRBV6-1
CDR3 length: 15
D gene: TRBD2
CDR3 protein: CASRGLAGAVYEQYF
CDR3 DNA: TGTGCCAGCAGGGGTCTAGCGGGAGCGGTCTACGAGCAGTACTTC

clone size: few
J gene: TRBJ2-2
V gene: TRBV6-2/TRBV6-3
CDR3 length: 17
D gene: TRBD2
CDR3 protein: CASSFLAGGSNTGELFF
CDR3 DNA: TGTGCCAGCAGTTTTCTAGCGGGGGGCTCGAACACCGGGGAGCTGTTTTTT

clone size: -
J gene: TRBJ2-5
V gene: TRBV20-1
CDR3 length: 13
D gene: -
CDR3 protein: CSVEGFGQETQYF
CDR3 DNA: TGCAGTGTCGAGGGGTTCGGGCAAGAGACCCAGTACTTC

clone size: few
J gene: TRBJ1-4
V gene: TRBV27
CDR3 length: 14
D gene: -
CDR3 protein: CASGAQWTQEKLFF
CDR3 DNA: TGTGCCAGCGGAGCACAATGGACACAAGAAAAACTGTTTTTT

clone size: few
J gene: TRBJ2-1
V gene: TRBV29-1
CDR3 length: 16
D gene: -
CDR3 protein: CSVEGVSGSSYNEQFF
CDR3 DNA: TGCAGCGTTGAAGGGGTCTCAGGGAGCTCCTACAATGAGCAGTTCTTC

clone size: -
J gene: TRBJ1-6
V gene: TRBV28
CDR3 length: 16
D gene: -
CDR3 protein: CASSLQGSSYNSPLHF
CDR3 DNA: TGTGCCAGCAGTTTACAGGGGAGCTCCTATAATTCACCCCTCCACTTT

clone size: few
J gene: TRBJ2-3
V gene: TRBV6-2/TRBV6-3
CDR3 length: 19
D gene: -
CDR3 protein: CASSYRISGGPIGADTQYF
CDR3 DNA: TGTGCCAGCAGTTACCGAATTAGCGGAGGGCCGATCGGCGCAGATACGCAGTATTTT

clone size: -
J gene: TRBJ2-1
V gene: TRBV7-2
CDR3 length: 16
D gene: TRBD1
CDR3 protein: CASSSLIGTVYNEQFF
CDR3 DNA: TGTGCCAGCAGCTCGCTTATCGGGACAGTCTACAATGAGCAGTTCTTC

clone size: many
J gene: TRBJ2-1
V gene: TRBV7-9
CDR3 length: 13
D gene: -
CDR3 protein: CASSLSPLNEQFF
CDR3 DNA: TGTGCCAGCAGCTTAAGTCCGCTTAATGAGCAGTTCTTC

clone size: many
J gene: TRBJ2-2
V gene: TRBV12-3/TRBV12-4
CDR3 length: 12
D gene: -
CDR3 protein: CASRFGTGELFF
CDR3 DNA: TGTGCCAGCAGGTTTGGAACCGGGGAGCTGTTTTTT

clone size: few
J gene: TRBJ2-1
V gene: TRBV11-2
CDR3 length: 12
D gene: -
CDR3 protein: CASSLAWSEQFF
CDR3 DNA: TGTGCCAGCAGCTTAGCGTGGAGTGAGCAGTTCTTC

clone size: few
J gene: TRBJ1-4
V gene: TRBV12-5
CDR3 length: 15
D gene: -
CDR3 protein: CASGRSGVGSEKLFF
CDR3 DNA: TGTGCTAGTGGCCGATCAGGGGTGGGAAGTGAAAAACTGTTTTTT

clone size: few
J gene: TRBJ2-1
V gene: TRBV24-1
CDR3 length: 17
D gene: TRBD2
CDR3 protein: CATSDRTSGVSYNEQFF
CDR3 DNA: TGTGCCACCAGTGACCGTACTAGCGGGGTCTCCTACAATGAGCAGTTCTTC

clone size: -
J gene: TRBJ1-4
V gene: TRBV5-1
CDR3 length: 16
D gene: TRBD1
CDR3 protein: CASSLAPQGAGEKLFF
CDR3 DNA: TGCGCCAGCAGCTTGGCGCCGCAGGGGGCTGGTGAAAAACTGTTTTTT

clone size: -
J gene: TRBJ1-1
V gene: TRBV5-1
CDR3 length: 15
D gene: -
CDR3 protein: CASSLTATGNTEAFF
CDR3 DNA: TGCGCCAGCAGCTTGACGGCGACAGGGAACACTGAAGCTTTCTTT

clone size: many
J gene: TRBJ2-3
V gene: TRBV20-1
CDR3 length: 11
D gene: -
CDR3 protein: CSATGSDTQYF
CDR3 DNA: TGCAGTGCTACGGGGTCAGATACGCAGTATTTT

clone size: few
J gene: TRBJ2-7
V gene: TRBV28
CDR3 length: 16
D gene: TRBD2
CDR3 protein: CASSPAGTSGSYEQYF
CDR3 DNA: TGTGCCAGCAGTCCAGCCGGGACTAGCGGGAGTTACGAGCAGTACTTC

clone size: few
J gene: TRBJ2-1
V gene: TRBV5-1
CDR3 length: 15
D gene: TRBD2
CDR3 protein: CASSFLADSYNEQFF
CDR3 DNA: TGCGCCAGCAGCTTCCTAGCGGATTCCTACAATGAGCAGTTCTTC

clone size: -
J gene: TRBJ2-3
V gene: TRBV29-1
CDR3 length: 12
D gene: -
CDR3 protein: CSSWGHTDTQYF
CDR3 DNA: TGCAGCTCCTGGGGTCACACAGATACGCAGTATTTT

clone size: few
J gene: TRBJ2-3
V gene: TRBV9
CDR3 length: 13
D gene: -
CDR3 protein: CASTEGGTDTQYF
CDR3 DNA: TGTGCCAGCACGGAGGGGGGCACAGATACGCAGTATTTT

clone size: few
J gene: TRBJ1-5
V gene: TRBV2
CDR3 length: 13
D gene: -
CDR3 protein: CARSGTINQPQHF
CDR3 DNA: TGTGCCAGATCCGGGACCATAAATCAGCCCCAGCATTTT

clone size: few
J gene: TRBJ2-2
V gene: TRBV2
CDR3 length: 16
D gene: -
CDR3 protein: CASSMGGPSLMWELFF
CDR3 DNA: TGTGCCAGCTCGATGGGGGGTCCTAGCCTCATGTGGGAGCTGTTTTTT

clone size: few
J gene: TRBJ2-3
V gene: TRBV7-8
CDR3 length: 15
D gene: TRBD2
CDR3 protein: CASSLGGREAEGQYF
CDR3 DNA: TGTGCCAGCAGCTTGGGGGGGCGGGAGGCCGAAGGGCAGTATTTT

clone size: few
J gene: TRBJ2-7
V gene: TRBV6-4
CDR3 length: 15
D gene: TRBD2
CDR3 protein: CASSDESGRADEQYF
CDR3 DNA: TGTGCCAGCAGTGACGAGAGCGGGAGGGCCGACGAGCAGTACTTC

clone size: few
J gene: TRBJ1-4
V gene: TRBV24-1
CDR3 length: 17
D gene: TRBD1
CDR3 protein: CATSDNRDRELEEKLFF
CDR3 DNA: TGTGCCACCAGTGACAATCGGGACAGGGAATTGGAGGAAAAACTGTTTTTT

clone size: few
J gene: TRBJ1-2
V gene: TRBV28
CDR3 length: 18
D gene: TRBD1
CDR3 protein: CASSLSLRGDVETYGYTF
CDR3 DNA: TGTGCCAGCAGTTTATCTCTCAGGGGGGATGTTGAGACCTATGGCTACACCTTC

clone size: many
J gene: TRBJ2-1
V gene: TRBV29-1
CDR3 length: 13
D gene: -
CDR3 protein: CSVGGPQYNEQFF
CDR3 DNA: TGCAGCGTTGGTGGACCCCAATACAATGAGCAGTTCTTC

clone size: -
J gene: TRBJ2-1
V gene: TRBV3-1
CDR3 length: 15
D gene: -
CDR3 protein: CASSQASGTYNEQFF
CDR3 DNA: TGTGCCAGCAGCCAGGCTTCCGGGACTTACAATGAGCAGTTCTTC

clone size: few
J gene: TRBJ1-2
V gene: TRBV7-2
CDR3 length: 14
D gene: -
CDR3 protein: CASSLALGQDGYTF
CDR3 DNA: TGTGCCAGCAGCTTAGCGCTTGGGCAGGATGGCTACACCTTC

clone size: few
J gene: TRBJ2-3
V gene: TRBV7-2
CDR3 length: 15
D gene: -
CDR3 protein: CASSSLGGGTDTQYF
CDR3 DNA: TGTGCCAGCAGCTCCTTGGGCGGGGGCACAGATACGCAGTATTTT

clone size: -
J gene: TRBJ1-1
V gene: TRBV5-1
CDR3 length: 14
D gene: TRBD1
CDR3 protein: CASNRLTGGTEAFF
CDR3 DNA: TGCGCCAGCAACCGGTTGACAGGGGGGACTGAAGCTTTCTTT

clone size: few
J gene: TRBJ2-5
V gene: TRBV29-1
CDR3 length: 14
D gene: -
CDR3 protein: CSQAVEVLQETQYF
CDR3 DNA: TGCAGCCAGGCCGTGGAGGTGCTTCAAGAGACCCAGTACTTC

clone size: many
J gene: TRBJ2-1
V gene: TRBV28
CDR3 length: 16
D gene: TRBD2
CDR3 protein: CASSLQEREFYNEQFF
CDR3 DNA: TGTGCCAGCAGCCTCCAGGAGCGGGAGTTCTACAATGAGCAGTTCTTC

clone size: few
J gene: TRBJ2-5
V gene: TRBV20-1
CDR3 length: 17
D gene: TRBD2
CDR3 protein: CSARMGTSGGPGETQYF
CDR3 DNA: TGCAGTGCTAGAATGGGGACTAGCGGGGGCCCGGGAGAGACCCAGTACTTC

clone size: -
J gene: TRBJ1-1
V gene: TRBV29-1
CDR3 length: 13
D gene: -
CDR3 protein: CSVGGQTNTEAFF
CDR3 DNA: TGCAGCGTGGGGGGACAAACGAACACTGAAGCTTTCTTT

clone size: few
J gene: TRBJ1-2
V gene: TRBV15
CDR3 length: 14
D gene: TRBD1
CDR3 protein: CATSRDDRADGYTF
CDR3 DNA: TGTGCCACCAGCAGAGACGACAGGGCGGATGGCTACACCTTC

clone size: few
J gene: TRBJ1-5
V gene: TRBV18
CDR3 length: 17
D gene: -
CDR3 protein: CASSLAQGRDSNQPQHF
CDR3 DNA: TGTGCCAGCTCACTGGCACAGGGAAGGGATAGCAATCAGCCCCAGCATTTT

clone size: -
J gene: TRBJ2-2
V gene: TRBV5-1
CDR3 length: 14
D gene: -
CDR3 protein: CASAADANTGELFF
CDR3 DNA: TGCGCCAGCGCTGCGGATGCGAACACCGGGGAGCTGTTTTTT

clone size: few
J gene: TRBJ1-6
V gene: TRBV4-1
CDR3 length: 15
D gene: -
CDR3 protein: CASSQEALNNSPLHF
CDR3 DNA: TGCGCCAGCAGCCAAGAGGCACTGAATAATTCACCCCTCCACTTT

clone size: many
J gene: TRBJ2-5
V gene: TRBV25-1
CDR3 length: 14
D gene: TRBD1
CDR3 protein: CASSGGQGQETQYF
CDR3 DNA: TGTGCCAGCAGTGGAGGACAGGGACAAGAGACCCAGTACTTC